This record concerns one T cell receptor (beta chain) sequence. Its antigen is still unknown. Extracted RNA was reverse transcribed, and the resulting cDNA served as sequencing template. Measured with immunoSEQ multiplex PCR; TCRdb has only the in-frame clones, and not every one. This table has approximately 180,000 clones, less than 75% appearing once. The treatment denotes: oral pan-JAK inhibitor, 5-10 mg twice daily. This entry comes from a study of CD8+ T cells in alopecia areata. Study-level information: Those patients who were treated received oral tofacitinib, which was given at 5 to 10 mg twice daily for moderate-to-severe alopecia areata.

The length of the CDR3 is 15 residues. Germline CDR1 is SEHNR and CDR2 is FQNEAQ (reference sequence). J lost 6 bases, V lost 6 bases, and 6 bases had no gene match. Study-level findings and limits: Compared with normal scalp, lesional scalp had higher clonality and more expanded CD8+ clones. Many expanded lesional clones remained in scalp and blood on tofacitinib. Tofacitinib significantly lowered scalp clonality and expanded CD8+ clones among the top 100.

The origin of this receptor is a human donor with alopecia areata. The chain has TRBV7-9 and TRBJ2-5; 14 nucleotides match TRBD2. Specimen: CD4+ T cells sorted from blood, collected at roughly week 58, from a patient treated with tofacitinib. In DNA form, the CDR3 reads TGTGCCAGCAGAGTCGGGACTAGCGGGGGCCAGACCCAGTACTTC. Amino acid sequence: CASRVGTSGGQTQYF.